This T cell receptor (beta chain) emerged from a study of Graves' ophthalmopathy and Graves' hyperthyroidism. This CDR3 contains 13 residues. CDR1 and CDR2 (germline): SEHNR, FQNEAQ (reference sequence). V shed 5 bases, J shed 3 bases, and the junction held 2 bases outside the gene matches. Amplified material comprised TCR beta CDR3 regions derived from RNA transcripts. An opening RT-PCR round employed HTBI primers and preceded a second-round multiplex PCR. One entry per CDR3 protein, called by TCRdb with MiXCR from the multiplex PCR reads. Of 650,000 to 900,000 distinct CDR3 sequences in the sample, 35% to 50% were seen once. This clonotype was counted ten times or more.

Sequencing input: peripheral blood. The V call is TRBV7-9, the J call TRBJ2-7; 9 positions match TRBD2. The sequence came from an adult man with Graves' ophthalmopathy. CDR3 coding DNA: TGTGCCAGCAGCCAGCGGGAGGACTACGAGCAGTACTTC. This encodes CASSQREDYEQYF.